The 24 T cell receptor beta chains reported below all come from one sample, sequenced in a study of blood T cells in healthy people across ages. With a J-beta primer mix and a sample-barcoded 5' primer, a second PCR ran about 7 to 11 cycles. TCRdb re-analysed the 5' RACE reads in MiXCR, keeping a single row per CDR3 protein. The sample carries some 790,000 distinct CDR3 sequences, more than 25% recorded once. Sequencing was carried out using blood. These receptors were obtained from a woman aged 80 or over in good health.

A note on this clonotype: This may stem from a read error, because a much larger clone lies one nucleotide away. J is TRBJ2-7 and V is TRBV18, with 10 bases aligning to TRBD1. Germline CDR1 reads KGHSH; CDR2 reads LQKENI. The CDR3 spans 17 residues. CDR3 nucleotides: TGTGCCAACTCACCACTACGCGGGACAGGGGTCTCCTACGAGCAGTACTTC. This encodes CANSPLRGTGVSYEQYF.

Turning to this clonotype: A read error may explain this, as a much larger clone is one base away. V usage is TRBV5-1 and J usage is TRBJ2-4; the match to TRBD1 covers 9 bases. Gene TRBJ2-7 matches the end of the DNA better, so the J call may be wrong. This CDR3 is 14 amino acids long. Per the germline V gene, CDR1 is SGHRS and CDR2 is YFSETQ. The CDR3 DNA reads TGCACCAGCAGCTTGGGACAGGGAGTGAGCGAGCAGTACTTC. It specifies CTSSLGQGVSEQYF.

This clonotype was observed a few times. The CDR3 is CASSLRQESTGELFF. The CDR3 DNA is TGTGCCAGCAGCCTCCGACAGGAGTCTACCGGGGAGCTGTTTTTT. The genes are TRBV11-2 and TRBJ2-2, with D tentatively TRBD1 (6 bases). V was trimmed by 5 bases and J by 5 bases, leaving 15 bases between them. Germline V CDR1 and CDR2: SGHAT, FQNNGV. This CDR3 region has 15 residues.

The V call is TRBV15, the J call TRBJ1-6, with D possibly being TRBD1 (6 bases). In germline, CDR1 is LNHNV, CDR2 YYDKDF (reference sequence). CDR3 length: 16 amino acids. V was cut by 0 bases and J by 2 bases, with 8 bases left in between. The CDR3 spells CATSREDRPYNSPLHF. DNA for the CDR3: TGTGCCACCAGCAGAGAAGACAGGCCCTATAATTCACCCCTCCACTTT.

This clonotype was detected many times. The chain carries TRBV3-1 and TRBJ2-7; no definite D call. The length of the CDR3 is 14 residues. V lost 2 bases and J lost 6, with 14 bases in between. Germline values: CDR1 LGHDT, CDR2 YNNKEL (reference sequence). Written as DNA, the CDR3 is TGTGCCAGCAGCCAAACAGTGGCCTCACTCGAGCAGTACTTC. Amino acid sequence: CASSQTVASLEQYF.

This clonotype occurred many times. The CDR3 DNA is TGTGCCAGCAGTTTCTCGATGGGTGACGGCTACACCTTC. This translates into CASSFSMGDGYTF. The chain couples TRBV12-3 or TRBV12-4 to TRBJ1-2; D uncertain. The CDR3 runs 13 residues. The V gene lost 3 bases and the J gene lost 8 bases, with 13 bases spanning the gap.

This clonotype was found many times. The rearrangement joins TRBV6-5 to TRBJ2-1; D is perhaps TRBD2 (6 bases). In germline, CDR1 is MNHEY, CDR2 SVGAGI. Trimming stripped 5 bases from V and 9 bases from J, with 14 bases between. This CDR3 comprises 13 residues. CDR3 region: CASSAAGTGEQFF. DNA for the CDR3: TGTGCCAGCAGTGCGGCGGGGACGGGTGAGCAGTTCTTC.

The CDR3 is CSARTLVGAINEQFF. CDR3 DNA sequence: TGCAGTGCTAGAACTCTAGTGGGGGCGATAAATGAGCAGTTCTTC. The rearrangement joins TRBV20-1 to TRBJ2-1, with a possible D match to TRBD1 (6 bases). The CDR3 is 15 residues long. The V and J ends lost 2 bases and 7 bases respectively, with 18 bases between them. Germline CDR1 and CDR2: DFQATT and SNEGSKA (reference sequence).

J is TRBJ1-2 and V is TRBV5-1; D unclear. The CDR3 contains 14 residues. Germline V gene sequence: CDR1 SGHRS, CDR2 YFSETQ. The V end was cut by 0 bases, the J end by 4 bases, with 10 bases between. The DNA of the CDR3 is TGCGCCAGCAGCTTGGACGCCGGGCCCTATGGCTACACCTTC. It is translated as CASSLDAGPYGYTF.

The table lists this clonotype with many counts. The gene calls are TRBV5-1 and TRBJ2-2; D possibly corresponds to TRBD2 (5 bases). Trimming removed 2 bases at V and 2 bases at J, with 13 bases between. Germline CDR1 SGHRS, CDR2 YFSETQ. The CDR3 covers 16 residues. The CDR3 region is CASSFGSGSNTGELFF. The CDR3 DNA reads as TGCGCCAGCAGCTTCGGAAGCGGCTCCAACACCGGGGAGCTGTTTTTT.

V is TRBV20-1 and J is TRBJ1-4, with TRBD1 matching over 7 bases. CDR3 length equals 14 residues. Per germline, CDR1 DFQATT and CDR2 SNEGSKA (reference sequence). Unmatched junction bases numbered 7, after V lost 3 bases and J lost 6 bases. In DNA form, the CDR3 reads TGCAGTGCTAGGGAGGGACAGCGAGATGAAAAACTGTTTTTT. As protein: CSAREGQRDEKLFF.

This clonotype was seen ten or more times. This rearrangement joins TRBV20-1 to TRBJ2-1, with 9 bases that match TRBD2. V was pared by 5 bases and J by 5 bases, with 10 bases of the junction left unmatched. The CDR3 loop spans 15 amino acids. Germline V gives CDR1 DFQATT, CDR2 SNEGSKA (reference sequence). CDR3 protein: CSARNRGGGDNEQFF. In nucleotides, the CDR3 is TGCAGTGCTCGGAACCGCGGGGGGGGCGACAATGAGCAGTTCTTC.

On this clonotype: Just one base apart from a much larger clone, this may be a read error. The chain uses TRBV5-1 and TRBJ2-1; 8 nucleotides match TRBD1. Losses at the gene ends were 4 bases for V and 10 bases for J; bases not matched to a gene: 13. CDR1 and CDR2 (germline): SGHRS, YFSETQ. This CDR3 is built from 15 residues. The CDR3 sequence is CASSLRQGIVYEQFF. In DNA, the CDR3 is TGCGCCAGCAGCCTACGACAGGGGATCGTCTACGAGCAGTTCTTC.

There are many counts of this clonotype. V and J are TRBV5-6 and TRBJ2-1; tentative D call: TRBD1 (5 bases). V shed 4 bases and J shed 8 bases, with 22 bases lying between them. The germline V gene encodes CDR1 SGHDT and CDR2 YYEEEE. The CDR3 loop spans 16 amino acids. The CDR3 nucleotides are TGTGCCAGCAGCCTCCCTCAGGGATATGGTCGGGATGAGCAGTTCTTC. As protein: CASSLPQGYGRDEQFF.

As to this clonotype: This clone may be a read error of a much larger clone one base away. This sequence joins TRBV7-9 and TRBJ2-7; 12 bases are shared with TRBD2. Germline-derived CDR1 and CDR2 are SEHNR and FQNEAQ (reference sequence). The V gene end was trimmed by 5 bases and the J gene end by 2 bases; junction bases not matched to a gene: 10. The CDR3 length is 17 residues. The CDR3 here is CASSKWTSGVATYEQYF. The CDR3 region has the DNA TGTGCCAGCAGCAAGTGGACTAGCGGGGTGGCCACCTACGAGCAGTACTTC.

This clonotype has only a few counts. The chain recombines TRBV7-9 with TRBJ1-1; D possibly corresponds to TRBD1 (5 bases). The V end lost 1 base, the J end lost 8 bases, and 11 bases lay between the germline ends. There are 13 residues in the CDR3. Germline CDR1 reads SEHNR; CDR2 reads FQNEAQ (reference sequence). The CDR3 is CASSLERGLEAFF. The CDR3 DNA sequence: TGTGCCAGCAGCTTAGAACGGGGCCTAGAAGCTTTCTTT.

This rearrangement joins TRBV5-6 to TRBJ2-5, with TRBD1 matching 7 bases. Germline CDR1 reads SGHDT; CDR2 reads YYEEEE. J lost 7 bases, V lost 1 base, and 7 bases had no gene match. This CDR3 region has 14 residues. The CDR3 spells CASSLSGTDMTQYF. DNA for the CDR3: TGTGCCAGCAGCTTGTCTGGGACAGACATGACCCAGTACTTC.

The chain carries TRBV6-2 or TRBV6-3 and TRBJ2-2, with D perhaps matching TRBD2 (6 bases). V gave up 5 bases and J gave up 7 bases, with 17 bases separating them. CDR3 size: 15 residues. Germline CDR1 is MNHEY and CDR2 is SVGEGT. The CDR3 nucleotides are TGTGCCAGCAGTACAGCCGGGACTGGGAACGGGGAGCTGTTTTTT. It codes for CASSTAGTGNGELFF.

There are many counts of this clonotype. J is TRBJ2-3 and V is TRBV9, with D possibly TRBD2 on 6 matching bases. CDR1 is SGDLS and CDR2 is YYNGEE in the germline V gene. V was cut by 5 bases and J by 1 base, with 11 bases left in between. This CDR3 region has 14 residues. CDR3 residues: CASSPPGGTDTQYF. For the CDR3, the DNA is TGTGCCAGCAGTCCCCCGGGGGGCACAGATACGCAGTATTTT.

In its sample, this clonotype was seen many times. This sequence joins TRBV20-1 and TRBJ2-5; the D gene is possibly TRBD2 (6 bases). The CDR3 is 14 amino acids. Per the germline V gene, CDR1 is DFQATT and CDR2 is SNEGSKA (reference sequence). V dropped 3 bases and J dropped 1 base, with 12 bases sitting between them. In nucleotides, the CDR3 is TGCAGTGCTAGGAGGAGGGAAGCCCAAGAGACCCAGTACTTC. The encoded protein is CSARRREAQETQYF.

In this sample, this clonotype turned up many times. V usage is TRBV4-3 and J usage is TRBJ2-1; D is perhaps TRBD1 (5 bases). Trimming removed 3 bases from V and 8 bases from J, with 11 bases in between. In germline, CDR1 is LGHNA, CDR2 YSLEER. There are 13 residues in the CDR3. The CDR3 protein is CASSHTSRDEQFF. The CDR3 coding sequence is TGCGCCAGCAGCCACACCAGCAGGGATGAGCAGTTCTTC.

This clonotype was recorded a few times. This chain joins TRBV4-3 and TRBJ2-3; TRBD1 is a possible D gene (6 bases). Trimming took 0 bases from V and 5 from J, leaving 15 bases between them. The germline CDR1 and CDR2 sequences are LGHNA and YSLEER. This CDR3 is built from 16 residues. This chain's CDR3 is CASSQDNSGVVDTQYF. The CDR3 DNA is TGCGCCAGCAGCCAAGATAACTCAGGGGTGGTAGATACGCAGTATTTT.

This clonotype was counted at least ten times. The rearrangement joins TRBV7-2 to TRBJ1-1, with 8 bases that match TRBD1. After removal of 6 bases from V and 0 bases from J, the junction contained 12 bases not matched to a gene. Germline CDR1 reads SGHTA; CDR2 reads FQGNSA. This CDR3 spans 17 amino acids. DNA for the CDR3: TGTGCCAGCAGACTCGCACAGGGGGGCCGCATGAACACTGAAGCTTTCTTT. This gives the protein CASRLAQGGRMNTEAFF.

This clonotype was found a few times. This chain uses TRBV19 with TRBJ2-2; D ambiguous. V gave up 9 bases and J gave up 0 bases, with 20 bases separating them. Germline V gene data show CDR1 as LNHDA and CDR2 as SQIVND (reference sequence). The CDR3 runs 17 residues. The CDR3 region has the DNA TGTGCCAGCCTCGACCAACCCCAGTTCGCGAACACCGGGGAGCTGTTTTTT. The encoded protein is CASLDQPQFANTGELFF.